This T cell receptor (beta chain) is from a study of OX40 agonist ivuxolimab in advanced cancers. General study results and limits: There were, on average, more expanded clones in CD8+ T cells than in CD4+.

As for this clone: Antigen unknown.

Profiled with immunoSEQ multiplex PCR; TCRdb holds only in-frame clones, not every one. This sample carries about 81,000 clones, approximately 94% of them seen once, and the ten largest clones take roughly an eighth. A history of autoimmune disease or systemic immunosuppression excluded patients. The CDR3 consists of 13 residues. From germline, CDR1 is MNHEY and CDR2 SMNVEV (reference sequence). Trimming left V 4 bases short and J 2 bases short, with 6 bases between. The chain is built from TRBV27 and TRBJ2-1, with D unresolved. The origin of this receptor is an adult with an advanced solid tumor such as melanoma, head and neck, liver or kidney cancer. The source was CD4+ or CD8+ T cells sorted from blood, collected in a trial of the OX40 agonist ivuxolimab. CDR3 coding DNA: TGTGCCAGCAGTTCCCGGACCTACAATGAGCAGTTCTTC. Translation: CASSSRTYNEQFF.